This entry concerns a single TCR beta chain. PCR employed 60 Vbeta and 13 Jbeta primers. Assay: immunoSEQ multiplex PCR; the TCRdb copy retains only in-frame clones and omits some. The table shows about 110,000 clones, with 70% occurring only once. With 6 bases removed from V and 6 bases from J, the gap between germline ends came to 12 bases. The CDR3 sequence is 11 residues long. Germline V lookup: CDR1 SQVTM, CDR2 ANQGSEA. This record comes from a study of cytomegalovirus exposure and HLA in healthy donors. This sequence joins TRBV29-1 and TRBJ2-7; D gene uncertain. Sequencing used PBMCs. This clonotype originated in a man under 40 in good health and CMV-seropositive. The CDR3 nucleotides are TGCAGCGTCCTAGATCCCCCCGAGCAGTACGTC. This sequence encodes CSVLDPPEQYV.